This T cell receptor (beta chain) was captured in a study of cytomegalovirus exposure and HLA in healthy donors. Findings of the study overall: Sequencing likely generated an artifact that appeared as a cluster of highly shared sequence variants. The authors enumerated some 160 TCR beta chains as linked to cytomegalovirus.

As concerns this clone: Its specificity is unknown.

PCR used 60 Vbeta primers and 13 Jbeta primers. TCRdb's copy holds only in-frame clones and misses some; the assay was immunoSEQ multiplex PCR. The profile covers some 150,000 clones, with approximately 79% appearing a single time and approximately 1.4% taken by the ten largest. V gave up 1 base and J gave up 1 base; unmatched junction bases: 8. The CDR3 consists of 19 residues. CDR1 is SGHTA, CDR2 FQGNSA, per germline. The TCR originated in a man in his sixties in good health and CMV-seronegative. The sample was PBMCs. V usage is TRBV7-2 and J usage is TRBJ2-3, with 13 bases that match TRBD2. The CDR3 sequence: CASSLVGTSGAGGTDTQYF. In DNA form, the CDR3 reads TGTGCCAGCAGCTTAGTAGGGACTAGCGGGGCCGGCGGCACAGATACGCAGTATTTT.